The clone carrying this T cell receptor (beta chain) has at least ten counts. The data originate from a study of T-cell reconstitution after alpha-beta-depleted transplantation in children. Germline lookup yields CDR1 SQVTM and CDR2 ANQGSEA. V lost 4 bases and J 2 bases, leaving 9 bases between the germline ends. CDR3 length: 12 amino acids. During its preparation, the TCRbeta library received unique molecular identifiers. Each CDR3 protein gets one entry after TCRdb re-called the PCR reads with MiXCR. Of roughly 190,000 distinct CDR3 sequences in the sample, just over 14% are singletons; the top ten hold less than 15%.

V gene TRBV29-1 combines with J gene TRBJ2-7; D unclear. This sequence was found in a human donor who donated a stem cell graft to a child with acute lymphoblastic leukemia. Sequenced here: PBMCs from the stem cell graft donor, sampled from the stem cell graft. CDR3 in amino acids: CSVGTTAYEQYF. The DNA for the CDR3 is TGCAGCGTTGGTACCACCGCCTACGAGCAGTACTTC.